This T cell receptor beta chain was profiled in a study of neoadjuvant anti-PD-1 for oral cavity cancer. V was cut by 0 bases and J by 4 bases, with 10 bases left in between. The CDR3 consists of 14 residues. The V gene's germline CDR1 is LGHNA and CDR2 YSLEER. Profiling relied on immunoSEQ multiplex PCR, and the TCRdb table lists in-frame clones only, not all of them. This sample carries over 6,500 clones, 75% of them seen once, and the ten largest clones take around 3.1%. The source of this sequence is a person aged 40-85 years with oral cavity squamous cell carcinoma. Source: PBMCs, taken before nivolumab (anti-PD-1) treatment. The chain uses TRBV4-3 and TRBJ2-7; no clear D gene. CDR3 DNA sequence: TGCGCCAGCAGCCAAGAGAGGCACTCATACGAGCAGTACTTC. This codes for CASSQERHSYEQYF.